This T cell receptor beta chain was captured by sequencing in a study of beta chain features in type 1 diabetes. This clone was seen a handful of times. Its specificity is not known. The germline V and J ends were trimmed by 3 bases and 1 base, with 9 bases remaining between them. The CDR3 totals 14 residues. CDR1 is SQVTM and CDR2 is ANQGSEA in the germline V gene. Whole-study results and caveats: All four CD4+ subsets of Type 1 diabetes patients contained TCRB CDR3s that were moderately but significantly shorter.

The investigators reverse transcribed all of the isolated RNA, so they sequenced expressed TCRB transcripts. Sequencing used immunoSEQ multiplex PCR; TCRdb keeps in-frame clones, though not all of them. This sample has 50,000 to 70,000 clones, with about 50% found just once. Sequencing was done on a sample of Tregs from blood. The rearrangement uses TRBV29-1 and TRBJ2-2, with D possibly TRBD1 on 6 matching bases. The TCR comes from a woman aged 40-49 years with type 1 diabetes. The CDR3 region has the DNA TGCAGCGTTGAGAGGGGGAGGAACACCGGGGAGCTGTTTTTT. Residues: CSVERGRNTGELFF.